This T cell receptor (beta chain) was captured by sequencing in a study of blood T cell repertoires in COVID-19. About the study: In each case, the material was cDNA or gDNA derived from T cells, B-cell-depleted T cells, or PBMCs.

This clone was detected a few times. Produced via immunoSEQ multiplex PCR; TCRdb's table is partial and in-frame only. The table includes 70,000 or so clones, approximately 80% detected once. V lost 2 bases, J lost 1 base, and 0 bases stayed unmatched. Germline CDR1 reads SGHTA; CDR2 reads FQGTGA. The CDR3 has 15 amino acids. The chain couples TRBV7-3 to TRBJ2-3, with TRBD2 matching over 10 bases. Material for sequencing was peripheral blood. This receptor was taken from a man in his forties or fifties with COVID-19, enrolled during active disease. The CDR3 DNA reads as TGTGCCAGCAGCTTACTAGCGGGGGGCACAGATACGCAGTATTTT. It is translated as CASSLLAGGTDTQYF.